The source of this TCR beta chain is a study of shared clonotypes between healthy human individuals. Naive CD8 cells were CD45RO-negative, positively selected for CCR7, excluding terminally differentiated effector memory CD45RA+ cells. Sequencing used immunoSEQ multiplex PCR; TCRdb keeps in-frame clones, though not all of them. The sample yields hundreds of thousands of clones, 85% to 95% seen once. Germline V lookup: CDR1 MNHNY, CDR2 SVGAGI (reference sequence). The CDR3 length is 16 residues. Trimming at V came to 7 bases and at J to 4 bases, leaving 8 bases not matched to a gene. The TCR was taken from a woman in her 30s in good health. The V call is TRBV6-6, the J call TRBJ2-2; 11 positions agree with TRBD2. What was sequenced was naive CD8+ T cells sorted from blood. In nucleotides, the CDR3 is TGTGCCAGCAAACCACTAGCGGGAGTTTCCACCGGGGAGCTGTTTTTT. Translated: CASKPLAGVSTGELFF.